The entry below gives a single TCR beta chain sequence along with its context. This sample stems from a study of blood T cell repertoires in COVID-19. The germline gives CDR1 KGHSH, CDR2 LQKENI. The CDR3 length is 15 residues. The V segment lost 2 bases and the J segment 3 bases; nucleotides outside the gene matches: 6. Each recovered donor of Cohort 3 presented with two negative PCRs, clearance, or symptom resolution. The data were produced by immunoSEQ multiplex PCR, yet TCRdb's version contains in-frame clones alone and is incomplete. The data hold under 200,000 clones, with approximately 81% observed a single time.

The origin of this receptor is a man between 60 and 75 years old who had recovered from COVID-19. Material: PBMCs or T cells enriched from blood (not recorded which). The chain links TRBV18 to TRBJ2-7; 8 bases fit TRBD1. The CDR3 nucleotides are TGTGCCAGCTCACCAGCTCAGGGGGCGAACTACGAGCAGTACTTC. Residues: CASSPAQGANYEQYF.